Shown below are 24 T cell receptor beta chains from a single sample sequenced in a study of shared clonotypes between healthy human individuals. The method was immunoSEQ multiplex PCR; TCRdb's version includes in-frame clones alone and lacks a portion of them. The sample gives tens of thousands of clones, 60% to 80% of which show up once; under 65% is in the top ten. Source material: memory CD8+ T cells sorted from blood. The subset denotes: CD45RO+ cells pooled with CCR7-negative TemRA cells. The origin of the receptors is a man between 25 and 39 years old in good health.

The chain is built from TRBV6-1 and TRBJ2-7, with D tentatively TRBD1 or TRBD2 (6 bases each). There are 13 residues in the CDR3. V was shortened by 6 bases and J by 6 bases, with 15 bases between the two germline ends. The germline gives CDR1 MNHNS, CDR2 SASEGT. The DNA of the CDR3 is TGTGCCAGCAGCCGAGGGGGGCCGGGCGAGCAGTACTTC. It is translated as CASSRGGPGEQYF.

This clone was observed a few times. V and J are TRBV6-5 and TRBJ2-1, with D tentatively TRBD2 (6 bases). Trimming pared 0 bases from V and 10 bases from J, leaving 10 bases between. The CDR3 consists of 13 residues. CDR1 and CDR2 from the germline V gene are MNHEY and SVGAGI. DNA of the CDR3: TGTGCCAGCAGTTACTCGACTAGTACCGAGCAGTTCTTC. It codes for CASSYSTSTEQFF.

This clone turned up a few times. The chain employs TRBV9 and TRBJ1-1; 9 bases are a match to TRBD1. Trimming cost V 4 bases and J 1 base; bases outside gene matches: 5. The germline V gene encodes CDR1 SGDLS and CDR2 YYNGEE. The CDR3 consists of 15 residues. As DNA, the CDR3 is TGTGCCAGCAGCAGATTGGGACAGGGGAACACTGAAGCTTTCTTT. Encoded protein: CASSRLGQGNTEAFF.

The chain has TRBV21-1 and TRBJ2-3. TRBV21-1 is a known pseudogene. The CDR3 length is 13 residues. Written as DNA, the CDR3 is TGTGCCAACTATAGGGACCGCACAGATACGCAGTATTTT. Translation: CANYRDRTDTQYF.

This clone has ten or more counts. Other DNA sequences in this sample translate to the same CDR3. This chain links TRBV6-6 with TRBJ2-7; TRBD2 is a possible D gene (5 bases). The CDR3 extends over 12 amino acids. V gave up 6 bases and J gave up 2 bases, with 8 bases separating them. Germline V gene data show CDR1 as MNHNY and CDR2 as SVGAGI (reference sequence). CDR3 nucleotides: TGTGCCAGCAGATCACTAGCCTACGAGCAGTACTTC. Translation gives CASRSLAYEQYF.

This clone was counted many times. The chain is built from TRBV6-1 and TRBJ2-7; the match to TRBD2 covers 8 bases. The CDR3 length is 15 residues. Germline V lookup: CDR1 MNHNS, CDR2 SASEGT. V gave up 0 bases and J gave up 2 bases; unmatched junction bases: 3. Here the CDR3 DNA reads TGTGCCAGCAGTGAAGCAGAAGCGGGAGCCTACGAGCAGTACTTC. Amino acid sequence: CASSEAEAGAYEQYF.

The chain is built from TRBV7-2 and TRBJ2-7; D unresolved. Germline V CDR1 and CDR2: SGHTA, FQGNSA. The ends were cut back, 6 bases at V and 5 bases at J, with 17 bases in the middle. The CDR3 extends over 14 amino acids. This chain's CDR3 is CASSLDGSLDEQYF. The CDR3 DNA sequence: TGTGCCAGCAGTTTGGACGGCTCATTGGACGAGCAGTACTTC.

The J gene is TRBJ2-2, the V gene TRBV25-1, with 14 bases that match TRBD2. The CDR3 totals 16 residues. V was clipped by 4 bases and J by 6 bases; unmatched bases: 4. Germline CDR1 and CDR2: MGHDK and SYGVNS. DNA for the CDR3: TGTGCCAGCAGTGTGACTAGCGGGAGGGGAGCCGGGGAGCTGTTTTTT. Translation: CASSVTSGRGAGELFF.

This clone was observed a few times. This chain links TRBV19 with TRBJ1-1; no definite D call. Germline V CDR1 and CDR2: LNHDA, SQIVND (reference sequence). Trimming took 1 base from V and 8 from J, leaving 11 bases between them. The CDR3 has 13 amino acids. The chain's CDR3 is CASSIGAGREAFF. CDR3 coding DNA: TGTGCCAGTAGTATAGGGGCAGGCCGCGAAGCTTTCTTT.

The V gene is TRBV27, the J gene TRBJ1-5, with D perhaps TRBD1 (6 bases). There are 13 residues in the CDR3. Germline CDR1 and CDR2: MNHEY and SMNVEV (reference sequence). Between the trimmed V and J ends, which lost 4 bases and 4 bases, there was a span of 8 bases. The CDR3 reads CASSWTENQPQHF. In DNA form, the CDR3 reads TGTGCCAGCAGTTGGACAGAGAATCAGCCCCAGCATTTT.

The CDR3 DNA is TGTGCCAGCAGCCCCAACCGGGGCGAGCAGTACTTC. It yields the protein CASSPNRGEQYF. This rearrangement joins TRBV7-8 to TRBJ2-7; possibly TRBD2 for D (5 bases). The length of the CDR3 is 12 residues. V gave up 5 bases and J gave up 6 bases, with 11 bases separating them. The germline gives CDR1 SGHVS, CDR2 FQNEAQ.

The chain combines TRBV29-1 with TRBJ2-2; unclear D gene. Trimming removed 1 base at V and 6 bases at J, with 3 bases between. This CDR3 has 11 amino acids. Germline V gene sequence: CDR1 SQVTM, CDR2 ANQGSEA. The DNA of the CDR3 is TGCAGCGTTGAAGCCGCCGGGGAGCTGTTTTTT. Protein: CSVEAAGELFF.

The rearrangement links TRBV10-1 to TRBJ1-3; D gene ambiguous. V was clipped by 3 bases and J by 0 bases, with 9 bases between them. The CDR3 has 15 residues. Looked up from germline, CDR1 is WNHNN and CDR2 is SYGVQD (reference sequence). The CDR3 nucleotides read TGCGCCAGCAGTGAAAACAGCTACTCTGGAAACACCATATATTTT. Protein: CASSENSYSGNTIYF.

Turning to this clone: The sample holds other DNA sequences that translate to the same CDR3. The chain joins TRBV10-3 to TRBJ2-7; D is perhaps TRBD2 (6 bases). The CDR3 totals 15 residues. Trimming pared 2 bases from V and 2 bases from J, leaving 13 bases between. CDR1 and CDR2 (germline): ENHRY, SYGVKD. CDR3 in DNA: TGTGCCATCAGTGAGCCCGGGACTTCTCCCTACGAGCAGTACTTC. This codes for CAISEPGTSPYEQYF.

This clone was seen a single time. The gene calls are TRBV5-1 and TRBJ2-7; D unresolved. The V end was cut by 3 bases, the J end by 0 bases, with 13 bases between. CDR3 length: 15 residues. Germline lookup yields CDR1 SGHRS and CDR2 YFSETQ. CDR3: CASSSSLLGSYEQYF. The CDR3 DNA sequence: TGCGCCAGCAGCTCTTCCCTCCTAGGCTCCTACGAGCAGTACTTC. Complete variable domain (other parts from reference TRBV5-1 and TRBJ2-7): KAGVTQTPRYLIKTRGQQVTLSCSPISGHRSVSWYQQTPGQGLQFLFEYFSETQRNKGNFPGRFSGRQFSNSRSEMNVSTLELGDSALYLCASSSSLLGSYEQYFGPGTRLTVT.

This chain connects TRBV27 to TRBJ1-1, with TRBD1 matching over 10 bases. The CDR3 is made up of 15 amino acids. Germline V lookup: CDR1 MNHEY, CDR2 SMNVEV (reference sequence). V was pared by 4 bases and J by 5 bases, with 7 bases of the junction left unmatched. The CDR3 DNA reads TGTGCCAGCAGTTGGGGCGGACAGGGGGGAACTGAAGCTTTCTTT. Its protein is CASSWGGQGGTEAFF.

This clone was found a few times. The rearrangement uses TRBV14 and TRBJ2-4; a weak D match, TRBD1 (6 bases). CDR3 length equals 15 residues. V was trimmed by 3 bases and J by 1 base, leaving 10 bases between them. Germline V gene lookup returns CDR1 SGHDN and CDR2 FVKESK. CDR3 in DNA: TGTGCCAGCAGCCAGCAGGGGTCGGCCAAAAACATTCAGTACTTC. As protein: CASSQQGSAKNIQYF.

The V gene is TRBV7-5, the J gene TRBJ1-5. TRBV7-5 is recorded as a pseudogene. The CDR3 sequence is 15 residues long. The CDR3 nucleotides are TGTGTCAGAAGCTTCTACCGGGACCACAATCAGCCCCAGCATTTT. It yields the protein CVRSFYRDHNQPQHF.

For this clone: Additional DNA sequences in this sample encode the identical CDR3. This chain links TRBV11-2 with TRBJ2-7, with D unresolved. The germline CDR1 and CDR2 sequences are SGHAT and FQNNGV. The V and J ends lost 5 bases and 4 bases respectively, with 9 bases between them. The CDR3 contains 12 residues. The CDR3: CASSLDTYEQYF. Written as DNA, the CDR3 is TGTGCCAGCAGCCTCGACACGTACGAGCAGTACTTC.

The sample holds many counts of this clone. Other DNA sequences in the sample encode the same CDR3. The chain combines TRBV7-3 with TRBJ2-1, with TRBD2 matching over 13 bases. CDR1 is SGHTA, CDR2 FQGTGA, per germline. J lost 4 bases, V lost 4 bases, and 1 base had no gene match. The CDR3 sequence is 15 residues long. CDR3 coding DNA: TGTGCCAGCAGCTCGGGACTAGCGGGGTACAATGAGCAGTTCTTC. It specifies CASSSGLAGYNEQFF. Full variable domain (outside the CDR3, taken from reference TRBV7-3 and TRBJ2-1): GAGVSQTPSNKVTEKGKYVELRCDPISGHTALYWYRQSLGQGPEFLIYFQGTGAADDSGLPNDRFFAVRPEGSVSTLKIQRTERGDSAVYLCASSSGLAGYNEQFFGPGTRLTVL.

This chain uses TRBV25-1 with TRBJ2-3, with 7 positions matching TRBD1. The germline gives CDR1 MGHDK, CDR2 SYGVNS. This CDR3 has 16 amino acids. V was pared by 4 bases and J by 2 bases, with 9 bases of the junction left unmatched. As DNA, the CDR3 is TGTGCCAGCAGTGGCGGACAGGCCCGCATCACAGATACGCAGTATTTT. Translation gives CASSGGQARITDTQYF.

This rearrangement joins TRBV5-1 to TRBJ2-7; D gene ambiguous. V dropped 1 base and J dropped 6 bases, with 8 bases sitting between them. This CDR3 is built from 12 residues. Germline loops: CDR1 SGHRS, CDR2 YFSETQ. The CDR3 is CASSLSGVEQYF. The CDR3 region has the DNA TGCGCCAGCAGCTTGTCCGGTGTCGAGCAGTACTTC. Drawing the rest from reference TRBV5-1 and TRBJ2-7, the complete variable domain is KAGVTQTPRYLIKTRGQQVTLSCSPISGHRSVSWYQQTPGQGLQFLFEYFSETQRNKGNFPGRFSGRQFSNSRSEMNVSTLELGDSALYLCASSLSGVEQYFGPGTRLTVT.

In this sample, this clone turned up a few times. The chain carries TRBV27 and TRBJ2-3; possible D gene TRBD2, 5 bases. The V and J ends lost 8 bases and 8 bases respectively, with 17 bases between them. This CDR3 is built from 13 residues. The germline V gene encodes CDR1 MNHEY and CDR2 SMNVEV (reference sequence). CDR3 protein: CASGGLKGSTQYF. CDR3 sequence (DNA): TGTGCCAGCGGCGGGCTCAAAGGTAGTACGCAGTATTTT.

V and J are TRBV28 and TRBJ2-2; either TRBD1 or TRBD2 may fit D (7 bases each). There are 15 residues in the CDR3. Germline V gives CDR1 MDHEN, CDR2 SYDVKM. The V end lost 3 bases, the J end lost 5 bases, and 13 bases lay between the germline ends. CDR3 coding DNA: TGTGCCAGCAGTTTTCGGCAGGGGGGGACCGGGGAGCTGTTTTTT. Its protein is CASSFRQGGTGELFF.